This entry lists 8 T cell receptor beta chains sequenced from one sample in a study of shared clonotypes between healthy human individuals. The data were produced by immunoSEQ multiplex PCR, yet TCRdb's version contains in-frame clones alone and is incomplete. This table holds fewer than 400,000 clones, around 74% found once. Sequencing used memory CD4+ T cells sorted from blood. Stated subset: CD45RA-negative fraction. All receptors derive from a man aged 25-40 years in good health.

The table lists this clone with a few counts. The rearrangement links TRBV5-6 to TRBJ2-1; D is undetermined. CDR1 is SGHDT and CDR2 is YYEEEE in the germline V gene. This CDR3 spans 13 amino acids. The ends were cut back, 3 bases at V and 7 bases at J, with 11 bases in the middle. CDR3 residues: CASSSTPWNEQFF. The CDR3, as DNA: TGTGCCAGCAGCTCCACCCCTTGGAATGAGCAGTTCTTC.

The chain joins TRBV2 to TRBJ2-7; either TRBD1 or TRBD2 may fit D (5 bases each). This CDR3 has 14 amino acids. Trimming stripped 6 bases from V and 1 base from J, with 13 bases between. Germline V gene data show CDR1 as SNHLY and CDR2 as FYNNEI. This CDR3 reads CASRPGQPSYEQYF. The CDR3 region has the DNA TGTGCCAGCAGACCGGGGCAGCCTTCCTACGAGCAGTACTTC.

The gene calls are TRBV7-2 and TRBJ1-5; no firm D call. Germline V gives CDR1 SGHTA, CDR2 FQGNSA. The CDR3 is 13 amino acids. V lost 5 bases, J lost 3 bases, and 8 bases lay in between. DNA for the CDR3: TGTGCCAGCAGCCCACGCTACAATCAGCCCCAGCATTTT. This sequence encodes CASSPRYNQPQHF.

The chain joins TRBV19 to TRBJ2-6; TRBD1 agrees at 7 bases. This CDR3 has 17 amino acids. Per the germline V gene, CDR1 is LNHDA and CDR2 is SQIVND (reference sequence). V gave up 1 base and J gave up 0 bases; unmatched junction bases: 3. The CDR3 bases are TGTGCCAGTAGTATAGGGCAGGGGGACTCTGGGGCCAACGTCCTGACTTTC. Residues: CASSIGQGDSGANVLTF.

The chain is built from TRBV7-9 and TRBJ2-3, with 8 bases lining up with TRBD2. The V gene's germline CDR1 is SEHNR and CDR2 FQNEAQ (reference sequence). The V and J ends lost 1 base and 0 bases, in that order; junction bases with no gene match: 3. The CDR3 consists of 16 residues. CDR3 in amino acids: CASSLVIAGSTDTQYF. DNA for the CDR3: TGTGCCAGCAGCTTAGTAATAGCGGGAAGCACAGATACGCAGTATTTT.

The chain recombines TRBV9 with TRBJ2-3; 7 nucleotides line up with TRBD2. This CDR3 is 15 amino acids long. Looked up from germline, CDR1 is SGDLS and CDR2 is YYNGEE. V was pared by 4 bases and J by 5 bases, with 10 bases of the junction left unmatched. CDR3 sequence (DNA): TGTGCCAGCAGCCCCCTTGGCGGGAGCGGAGATACGCAGTATTTT. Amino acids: CASSPLGGSGDTQYF.

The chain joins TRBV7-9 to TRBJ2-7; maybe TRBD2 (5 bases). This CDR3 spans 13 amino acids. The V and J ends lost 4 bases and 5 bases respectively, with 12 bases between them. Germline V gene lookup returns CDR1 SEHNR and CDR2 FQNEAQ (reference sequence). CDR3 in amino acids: CASSSPGVDEQYF. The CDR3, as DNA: TGTGCCAGCAGCTCCCCCGGGGTAGACGAGCAGTACTTC.

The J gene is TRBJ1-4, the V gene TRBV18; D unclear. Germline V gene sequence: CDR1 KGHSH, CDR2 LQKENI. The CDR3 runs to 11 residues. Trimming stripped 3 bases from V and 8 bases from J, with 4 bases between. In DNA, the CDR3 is TGTGCCAGCTCACCGGCCGAAAAACTGTTTTTT. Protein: CASSPAEKLFF. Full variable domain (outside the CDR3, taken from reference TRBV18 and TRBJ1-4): NAGVMQNPRHLVRRRGQEARLRCSPMKGHSHVYWYRQLPEEGLKFMVYLQKENIIDESGMPKERFSAEFPKEGPSILRIQQVVRGDSAAYFCASSPAEKLFFGSGTQLSVL.